The 11 T cell receptor beta chains below were found in one sample sequenced in a study of cytomegalovirus exposure and HLA in healthy donors. Primers: 60 Vbeta forward and 13 Jbeta reverse. The assay was immunoSEQ multiplex PCR, and TCRdb's table has in-frame clones only and misses some. The sample comprises 100,000 to 150,000 clones, 50% to 75% of which are singletons, and roughly 2.5% rests with the top ten. Sequenced input: PBMCs. These receptors were obtained from a woman in her thirties or forties in good health and CMV-seronegative.

The chain combines TRBV5-1 with TRBJ2-3, with unresolved D. CDR3 size: 14 residues. Germline V gene data show CDR1 as SGHRS and CDR2 as YFSETQ. Trimming removed 1 base from V and 0 bases from J, with 6 bases in between. The CDR3 coding sequence is TGCGCCAGCAGCTTGACCCGGAGCACAGATACGCAGTATTTT. This sequence encodes CASSLTRSTDTQYF.

This clone was found a few times. The V gene is TRBV28, the J gene TRBJ1-1; D is undetermined. V lost 7 bases and J lost 1, with 19 bases in between. The CDR3 length is 16 residues. Germline lookup yields CDR1 MDHEN and CDR2 SYDVKM. CDR3 region: CASISIGRGTNTEAFF. CDR3 bases: TGTGCCAGCATTTCCATAGGCAGAGGAACGAACACTGAAGCTTTCTTT.

This clone was seen more than once but under ten times. The rearrangement joins TRBV5-1 to TRBJ1-4; 7 nucleotides agree with TRBD1. The V gene's germline CDR1 is SGHRS and CDR2 YFSETQ. The V and J ends lost 5 bases and 5 bases, in that order; junction bases with no gene match: 6. CDR3 length equals 14 residues. The chain's CDR3 is CASRTGQRNEKLFF. The DNA of the CDR3 is TGCGCCAGCAGGACGGGACAGAGGAATGAAAAACTGTTTTTT.

The chain joins TRBV13 to TRBJ2-1; D not certain. CDR1 is PRHDT, CDR2 FYEKMQ, per germline (reference sequence). The CDR3 length is 15 residues. Trimming left V 2 bases short and J 4 bases short, with 12 bases between. CDR3 residues: CASSLLPREYNEQFF. DNA for the CDR3: TGTGCCAGCAGCTTACTCCCACGAGAGTACAATGAGCAGTTCTTC.

Remarks on this clone: The sample holds other DNA sequences that translate to the same CDR3. The chain uses TRBV7-9 and TRBJ2-3, with D perhaps matching TRBD1 (5 bases). The length of the CDR3 is 15 residues. Per the germline V gene, CDR1 is SEHNR and CDR2 is FQNEAQ (reference sequence). Trimming cost V 5 bases and J 0 bases, with 12 bases left between them. The CDR3 region is CASSPPGISTDTQYF. CDR3 sequence (DNA): TGTGCCAGCAGCCCGCCAGGGATCAGCACAGATACGCAGTATTTT.

V gene TRBV5-1 combines with J gene TRBJ2-5; 7 bases align to TRBD1. The CDR3 spans 14 residues. The germline CDR1 and CDR2 sequences are SGHRS and YFSETQ. V dropped 1 base and J dropped 11; count of bases not matched to a gene: 11. CDR3 in DNA: TGCGCCAGCAGCTTGACAGGGGACCCTATAGAGCAGTACTTC. The encoded protein is CASSLTGDPIEQYF.

The chain uses TRBV10-3 and TRBJ2-7, with D possibly TRBD1 on 6 matching bases. CDR3 size: 13 residues. The V end was cut by 4 bases, the J end by 5 bases, with 12 bases between. The germline V gene has CDR1 ENHRY and CDR2 SYGVKD. The CDR3 loop is CAISVIPGDEQYF. CDR3 nucleotide sequence: TGTGCCATCAGTGTTATACCAGGGGACGAGCAGTACTTC.

The gene calls are TRBV15 and TRBJ2-1, with D tentatively TRBD2 (5 bases). The CDR3 loop spans 13 amino acids. Deletions cut 3 bases from V and 3 bases from J, with 6 bases between. Germline V CDR1 and CDR2: LNHNV, YYDKDF (reference sequence). The CDR3 region is CATSREVYNEQFF. CDR3 bases: TGTGCCACCAGCAGGGAGGTCTACAATGAGCAGTTCTTC.

This chain links TRBV2 with TRBJ1-6; 9 nucleotides agree with TRBD1. J lost 8 bases, V lost 10 bases, and 6 bases had no gene match. This CDR3 is built from 13 residues. Per germline, CDR1 SNHLY and CDR2 FYNNEI. The chain's CDR3 is CANRDREDSPLHF. CDR3 DNA sequence: TGTGCCAACCGGGACAGGGAAGATTCACCCCTCCACTTT.

The rearrangement links TRBV19 to TRBJ1-3; tentative D call: TRBD1 (5 bases). In germline, CDR1 is LNHDA, CDR2 SQIVND (reference sequence). The CDR3 totals 17 residues. With 3 bases removed from V and 2 bases from J, the gap between germline ends came to 17 bases. The CDR3 protein is CASSMVSAGNTGNTIYF. CDR3 nucleotide sequence: TGTGCCAGTAGTATGGTATCGGCAGGGAATACTGGAAACACCATATATTTT.

The rearrangement links TRBV5-6 to TRBJ2-1; TRBD2 matches at 12 bases. Germline assignment: CDR1 SGHDT and CDR2 YYEEEE. The ends lost 4 bases at V and 2 bases at J; junction bases unmatched: 10. The CDR3 runs 18 residues. DNA of the CDR3: TGTGCCAGCAGCCAAGAAACCCCTAGCGGGGGGGCCTACAATGAGCAGTTCTTC. Translated: CASSQETPSGGAYNEQFF. The full variable domain, with the rest looked up from reference TRBV5-6 and TRBJ2-1, is DAGVTQSPTHLIKTRGQQVTLRCSPKSGHDTVSWYQQALGQGPQFIFQYYEEEERQRGNFPDRFSGHQFPNYSSELNVNALLLGDSALYLCASSQETPSGGAYNEQFFGPGTRLTVL.